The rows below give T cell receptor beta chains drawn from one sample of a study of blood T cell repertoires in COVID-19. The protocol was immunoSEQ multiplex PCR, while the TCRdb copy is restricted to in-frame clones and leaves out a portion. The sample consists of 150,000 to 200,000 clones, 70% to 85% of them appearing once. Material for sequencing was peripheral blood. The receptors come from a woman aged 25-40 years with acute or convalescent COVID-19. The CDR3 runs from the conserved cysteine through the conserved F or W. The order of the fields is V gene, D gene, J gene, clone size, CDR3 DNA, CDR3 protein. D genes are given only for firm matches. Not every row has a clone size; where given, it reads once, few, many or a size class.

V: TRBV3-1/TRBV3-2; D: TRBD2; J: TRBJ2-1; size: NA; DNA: TGTGCCAGCAGCCAAGTGCTCCGGGGGGATGTAAATGAGCAGTTCTTC; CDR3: CASSQVLRGDVNEQFF
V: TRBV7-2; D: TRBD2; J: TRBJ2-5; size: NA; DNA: TGTGCCAGCAGCTTGTCAATCCGCCGGGCGGGAGCCGAGACCCAGTACTTC; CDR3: CASSLSIRRAGAETQYF
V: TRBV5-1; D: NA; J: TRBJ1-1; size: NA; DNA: TGCGCCAGCAGCTTGTTGGGCTACGCGAACACTGAAGCTTTCTTT; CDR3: CASSLLGYANTEAFF
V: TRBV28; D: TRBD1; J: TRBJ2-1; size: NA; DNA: TGTGCCAGCCAGGGACAGTCCTACAATGAGCAGTTCTTC; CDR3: CASQGQSYNEQFF
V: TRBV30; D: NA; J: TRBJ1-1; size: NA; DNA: TGTGCCTGGAGTTCTTGGCCCGGGATGAACACTGAAGCTTTCTTT; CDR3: CAWSSWPGMNTEAFF
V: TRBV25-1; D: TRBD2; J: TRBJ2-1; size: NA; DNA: TGTGCCAGTAGGCTAGCGGGAGGCAACAATGAGCAGTTCTTC; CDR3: CASRLAGGNNEQFF
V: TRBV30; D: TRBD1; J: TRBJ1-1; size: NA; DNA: TGTGCCTGGAGTGGGACAGGGAACACTGAAGCTTTCTTT; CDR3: CAWSGTGNTEAFF
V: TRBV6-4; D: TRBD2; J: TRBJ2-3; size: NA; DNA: TGTGCCAGCAGTGAAGCGGGAGCGGAAGATACGCAGTATTTT; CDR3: CASSEAGAEDTQYF
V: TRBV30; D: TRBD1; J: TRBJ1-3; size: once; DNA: TGTGCCTGGTCGACCGGGACAGGGGCTGGAAACACCATATATTTT; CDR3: CAWSTGTGAGNTIYF
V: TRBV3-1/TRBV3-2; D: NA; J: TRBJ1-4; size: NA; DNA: TGTGCCAGCAGCCAAGATCGGCAGGCCCCCAGCATTAATGAAAAACTGTTTTTT; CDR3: CASSQDRQAPSINEKLFF
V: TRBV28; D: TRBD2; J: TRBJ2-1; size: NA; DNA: TGTGCCAGCAGTGCACTAGCGGGAGAACACAATGAGCAGTTCTTC; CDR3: CASSALAGEHNEQFF
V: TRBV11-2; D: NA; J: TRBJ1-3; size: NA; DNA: TGTGCCAGCAGCTTAGCTCATGCGGTCGCCGGAAACACCATATATTTT; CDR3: CASSLAHAVAGNTIYF
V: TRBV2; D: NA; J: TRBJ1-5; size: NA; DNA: TGTGCCAGCAGTCGACAGATAAACAATCAGCCCCAGCATTTT; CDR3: CASSRQINNQPQHF
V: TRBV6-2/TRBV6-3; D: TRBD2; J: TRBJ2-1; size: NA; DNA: TGTGCCAGCAGTTCTCCCTCAGCGGGGGCCTACAATGAGCAGTTCTTC; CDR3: CASSSPSAGAYNEQFF
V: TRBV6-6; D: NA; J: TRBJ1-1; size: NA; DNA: TGTGCCAGCAGTCCTCGGGGGAGGATGAACACTGAAGCTTTCTTT; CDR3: CASSPRGRMNTEAFF
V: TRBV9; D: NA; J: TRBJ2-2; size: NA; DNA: TGTGCCAGCAGCACTAACGGACGGAGGGGTGGGGAGCTGTTTTTT; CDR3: CASSTNGRRGGELFF
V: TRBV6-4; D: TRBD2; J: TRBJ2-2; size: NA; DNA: TGTGCCAGCAGTGCTAACCTCGGCAGCGGGGGCACCGGGGAGCTGTTTTTT; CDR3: CASSANLGSGGTGELFF
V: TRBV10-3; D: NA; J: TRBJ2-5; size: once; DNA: TGTGCCATCAGGCGGGACAGTCAAGAGACCCAGTACTTC; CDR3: CAIRRDSQETQYF
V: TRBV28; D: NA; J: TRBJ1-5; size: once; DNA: TGTGCCAGCAGTTTACGGGTAACCCCTAATCAGCCCCAGCATTTT; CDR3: CASSLRVTPNQPQHF
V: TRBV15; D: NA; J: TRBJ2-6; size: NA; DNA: TGTGCCACCAGCAGAGAGGGGCGGGGCTCTGGGGCCAACGTCCTGACTTTC; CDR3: CATSREGRGSGANVLTF
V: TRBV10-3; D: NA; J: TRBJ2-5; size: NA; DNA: TGTGCCATCAGTGAGGGCAGGGGACAAGAGACCCAGTACTTC; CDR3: CAISEGRGQETQYF
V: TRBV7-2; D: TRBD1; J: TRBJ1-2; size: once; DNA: TGTGCCAGCAGCGAGACGACAGGGACTTCTGGCTACACCTTC; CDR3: CASSETTGTSGYTF
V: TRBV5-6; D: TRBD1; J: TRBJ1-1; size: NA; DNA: TGTGCCAGCAGCTTTGGACAGGGGGGGACTGAAGCTTTCTTT; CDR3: CASSFGQGGTEAFF
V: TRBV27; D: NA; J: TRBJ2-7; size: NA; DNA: TGTGCCAGCAGGATGACAGGCTCCTACGAGCAGTACTTC; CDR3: CASRMTGSYEQYF
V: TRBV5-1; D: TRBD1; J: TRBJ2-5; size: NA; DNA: TGCGCCAGCAGTTCCACCCCGACAGGGGCGGGAGAGACCCAGTACTTC; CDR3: CASSSTPTGAGETQYF
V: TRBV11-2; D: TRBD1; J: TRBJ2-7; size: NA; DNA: TGTGCGAGCAGCCGGGACAGGGAAATCCACGAGCAGTACTTC; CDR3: CASSRDREIHEQYF
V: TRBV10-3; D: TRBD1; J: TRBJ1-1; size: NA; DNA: TGTGCCATCAGGAACCCGACAGGGTTTGACACTGAAGCTTTCTTT; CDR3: CAIRNPTGFDTEAFF
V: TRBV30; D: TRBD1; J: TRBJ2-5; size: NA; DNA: TGTGCCTGGGGGGTCCCGGGACAGGTTCTAGAGACCCAGTACTTC; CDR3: CAWGVPGQVLETQYF
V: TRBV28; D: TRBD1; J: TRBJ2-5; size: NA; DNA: TGTGCCAGCAGTCCTCAAGACAGGGGTGGCGCGGGGACCCAGTACTTC; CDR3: CASSPQDRGGAGTQYF
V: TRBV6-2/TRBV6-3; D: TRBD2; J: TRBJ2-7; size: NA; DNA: TGTGCCAGCACCCCGTTCACCGGACTAGCGGGAGTCGAGCAGTACTTC; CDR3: CASTPFTGLAGVEQYF
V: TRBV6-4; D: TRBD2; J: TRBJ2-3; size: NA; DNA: TGTGCCAGCAGTGCTAGCGGGGGGGCCACAGATACGCAGTATTTT; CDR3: CASSASGGATDTQYF
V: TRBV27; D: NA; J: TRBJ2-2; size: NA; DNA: TGTGCCAGCAGCGGTGCGGGGACCGGGGAGCTGTTTTTT; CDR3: CASSGAGTGELFF
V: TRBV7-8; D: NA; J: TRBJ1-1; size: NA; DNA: TGTGCCAGTCGAGGAGGCGGGAACACTGAAGCTTTCTTT; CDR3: CASRGGGNTEAFF
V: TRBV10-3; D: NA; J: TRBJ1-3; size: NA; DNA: TGTGCCACCTGCGCGGACTCCGGAAACACCATATATTTT; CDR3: CATCADSGNTIYF
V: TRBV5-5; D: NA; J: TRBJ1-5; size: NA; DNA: TGTGCCAGCAGCTTGGCCGAGATCTACCCGCCCCAGCATTTT; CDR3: CASSLAEIYPPQHF
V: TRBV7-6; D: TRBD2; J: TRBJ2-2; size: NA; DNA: TGTGCCAGCAGCCTCGGGGTAGCGGGAGCCACCGGGGAGCTGTTTTTT; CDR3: CASSLGVAGATGELFF
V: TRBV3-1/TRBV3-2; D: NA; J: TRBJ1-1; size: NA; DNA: TGTGCCAGCAGCCAAGCGGGGTGGGGAGGTGGGAACACTGAAGCTTTCTTT; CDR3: CASSQAGWGGGNTEAFF
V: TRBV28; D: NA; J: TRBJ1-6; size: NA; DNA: TGTGCCAGCAGTTACGAGAACCGAGGAAGGCCACCCCTCCACTTT; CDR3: CASSYENRGRPPLHF
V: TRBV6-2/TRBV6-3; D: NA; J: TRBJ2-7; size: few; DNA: TGTGCCAGCAGTTACTCGATGGAGGGTTCCGAGCAGTACTTC; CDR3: CASSYSMEGSEQYF
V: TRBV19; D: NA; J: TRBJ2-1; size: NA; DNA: TGTGCCAGTAGTATTCAGGCGGGTGTGTTGAATGAGCAGTTCTTC; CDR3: CASSIQAGVLNEQFF
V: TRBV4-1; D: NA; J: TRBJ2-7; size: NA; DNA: TGCGCCAGCAGCCATCCTAGAGGGAACTCCTACGAGCAGTACTTC; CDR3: CASSHPRGNSYEQYF
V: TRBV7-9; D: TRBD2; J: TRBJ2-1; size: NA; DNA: TGTGCCAGCAGCTTAGGGCTAGCGGGTTACAATGAGCAGTTCTTC; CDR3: CASSLGLAGYNEQFF
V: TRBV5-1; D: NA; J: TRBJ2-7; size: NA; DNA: TGCGCCAGCAGCTTAGGACAGTTTGGAACATTCGAGCAGTACTTC; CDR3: CASSLGQFGTFEQYF
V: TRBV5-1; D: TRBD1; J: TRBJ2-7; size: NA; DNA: TGCGCCAGCAGCCGAGCCGCCGGGACAGACTACGAGCAGTACTTC; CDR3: CASSRAAGTDYEQYF
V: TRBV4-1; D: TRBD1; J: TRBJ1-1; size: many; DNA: TGCGCCAGCAGCCCTTTCGACAGGGGAGGCACTGAAGCTTTCTTT; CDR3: CASSPFDRGGTEAFF
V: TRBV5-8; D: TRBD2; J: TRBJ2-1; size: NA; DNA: TGTGCCAGCAGCTTGGGTGGGCTAGCGGGAGGAGATGAGCAGTTCTTC; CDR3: CASSLGGLAGGDEQFF
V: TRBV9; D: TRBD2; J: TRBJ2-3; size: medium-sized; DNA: TGTGCCAGCAGCGGACTAGGGCGGGGGGGCACAGATACGCAGTATTTT; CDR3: CASSGLGRGGTDTQYF
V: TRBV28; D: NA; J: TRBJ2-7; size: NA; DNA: TGTGCCAGCAGGGGGAACAGGGTCGAGCAGTACTTC; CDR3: CASRGNRVEQYF
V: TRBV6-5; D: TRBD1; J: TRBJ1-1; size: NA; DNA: TGTGCCAGCAGTTATACAGGGGGCTACAACACTGAAGCTTTCTTT; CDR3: CASSYTGGYNTEAFF
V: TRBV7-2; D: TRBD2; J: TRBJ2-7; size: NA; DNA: TGTGCCAGCAGCCCCCCCCGGGGACTAGCGGGAGGGGGCTACGAGCAGTACTTC; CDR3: CASSPPRGLAGGGYEQYF
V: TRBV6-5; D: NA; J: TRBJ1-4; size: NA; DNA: TGTGCCAGCAGCCAAACAGGGTCGGCTAATGAAAAACTGTTTTTT; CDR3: CASSQTGSANEKLFF
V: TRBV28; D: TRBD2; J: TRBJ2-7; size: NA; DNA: TGTGCCAGCAGTTTAACCAGCGGGAGTCTCTACGAGCAGTACTTC; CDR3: CASSLTSGSLYEQYF
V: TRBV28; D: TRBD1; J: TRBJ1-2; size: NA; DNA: TGTGCCAGCACCCCCCCCGGGACAGGGGGGTCTGGGCGTAACACCTTC; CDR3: CASTPPGTGGSGRNTF
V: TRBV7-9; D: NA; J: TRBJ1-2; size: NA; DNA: TGTGCCAGCAGCTCAACAGGGTTCAGCGTCTTTGACTATGGCTACACCTTC; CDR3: CASSSTGFSVFDYGYTF
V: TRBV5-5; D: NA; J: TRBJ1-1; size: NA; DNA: TGTGCCAGCAGCGTCAGGGGGAACACTGAAGCTTTCTTT; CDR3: CASSVRGNTEAFF
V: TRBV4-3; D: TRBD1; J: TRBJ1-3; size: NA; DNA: TGCGCCAGCAGCCCAACGACAGGGGCCGGAAACACCATATATTTT; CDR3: CASSPTTGAGNTIYF
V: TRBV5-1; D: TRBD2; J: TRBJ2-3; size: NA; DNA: TGCGCCAGCAGCTTGCGGGGGGAAGCAGATACGCAGTATTTT; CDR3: CASSLRGEADTQYF
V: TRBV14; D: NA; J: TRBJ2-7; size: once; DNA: TGTGCCAGCAGCCCCTCCCCGTATTACGAGCAGTACTTC; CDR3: CASSPSPYYEQYF
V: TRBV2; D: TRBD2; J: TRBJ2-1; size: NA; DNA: TGTGCCAGTCGGGAGGCGACCTACAATGAGCAGTTCTTC; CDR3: CASREATYNEQFF
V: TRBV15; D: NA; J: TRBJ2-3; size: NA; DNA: TGTGCCACCAGCAGCTCTAGGACTCCCACAGATACGCAGTATTTT; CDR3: CATSSSRTPTDTQYF